These T cell receptor beta chains were read from a single sample in a study of T cell responses to AZD1222 COVID-19 vaccine. The assay was immunoSEQ multiplex PCR, and TCRdb's table has in-frame clones only and misses some. Found here are about 130,000 clones, roughly 92% of them singletons; the top ten hold approximately 1.2%. This sample comprised peripheral blood, obtained 28 days after the second AZD1222 dose. Receptors originate from an adult who received the AZD1222 COVID-19 vaccine. CDR3s include the opening cysteine and the closing phenylalanine or tryptophan. D genes are given only for firm matches. Some rows have no size entry. The others give once, few or many, or a class for an expanded clone.

j_gene: TRBJ2-1
len: 17
v_gene: TRBV27
d_gene: NA
abundance: NA
CDR3nt: TGTGCCAGCAGTTACGCAGGGTCCAGGTCCGGCAGGAATGAGCAGTTCTTC
CDR3aa: CASSYAGSRSGRNEQFF

j_gene: TRBJ1-4
len: 13
v_gene: TRBV10-3
d_gene: TRBD1
abundance: NA
CDR3nt: TGTGCCACCCGGACAGGTTTAGGTGAAAAACTGTTTTTT
CDR3aa: CATRTGLGEKLFF

j_gene: TRBJ2-1
len: 15
v_gene: TRBV28
d_gene: TRBD2
abundance: NA
CDR3nt: TGTGCCAGCAGTTTGTCTAGCGGGAGCCTCAATGAGCAGTTCTTC
CDR3aa: CASSLSSGSLNEQFF

j_gene: TRBJ2-2
len: 15
v_gene: TRBV6-2/TRBV6-3
d_gene: NA
abundance: NA
CDR3nt: TGTGCCAGCAGTTACCAGGCCAGAAACACCGGGGAGCTGTTTTTT
CDR3aa: CASSYQARNTGELFF

j_gene: TRBJ2-7
len: 15
v_gene: TRBV19
d_gene: TRBD2
abundance: NA
CDR3nt: TGTGCCAGTAGAAGAGCGGGAGGGCCTTCCTACGAGCAGTACTTC
CDR3aa: CASRRAGGPSYEQYF

j_gene: TRBJ1-5
len: 16
v_gene: TRBV28
d_gene: NA
abundance: NA
CDR3nt: TGTGCCAGCAGTTTACTCCCTTCGCGGTACAATCAGCCCCAGCATTTT
CDR3aa: CASSLLPSRYNQPQHF

j_gene: TRBJ2-7
len: 11
v_gene: TRBV20-1
d_gene: NA
abundance: NA
CDR3nt: TGCAGTGCTAGAGGGCTAAACGAGCAGTACTTC
CDR3aa: CSARGLNEQYF

j_gene: TRBJ1-1
len: 13
v_gene: TRBV6-5
d_gene: NA
abundance: NA
CDR3nt: TGTGCCAGCAGTTGGGGGGCTAGGACTGAAGCTTTCTTT
CDR3aa: CASSWGARTEAFF

j_gene: TRBJ1-2
len: 15
v_gene: TRBV27
d_gene: TRBD1
abundance: NA
CDR3nt: TGTGCCAGCAGTTTCAGGACAGGACCCGAGGGAGGCTACACCTTC
CDR3aa: CASSFRTGPEGGYTF

j_gene: TRBJ2-1
len: 13
v_gene: TRBV29-1
d_gene: TRBD1
abundance: NA
CDR3nt: TGCAGCGCACCGGGACAGGGTTACAATGAGCAGTTCTTC
CDR3aa: CSAPGQGYNEQFF

j_gene: TRBJ1-4
len: 14
v_gene: TRBV6-1
d_gene: NA
abundance: once
CDR3nt: TGTGCCAGCAGTGACAGGGGTTGGGGTGAAAAACTGTTTTTT
CDR3aa: CASSDRGWGEKLFF

j_gene: TRBJ2-1
len: 15
v_gene: TRBV12-5
d_gene: TRBD2
abundance: NA
CDR3nt: TGTGCTAGTGGTCCCGGGACTAGCGGGGGCAATGAGCAGTTCTTC
CDR3aa: CASGPGTSGGNEQFF

j_gene: TRBJ1-5
len: 15
v_gene: TRBV28
d_gene: NA
abundance: NA
CDR3nt: TGTGCCAGCAGTTCGGGGGGCGCGGGCAATCAGCCCCAGCATTTT
CDR3aa: CASSSGGAGNQPQHF

j_gene: TRBJ1-1
len: 13
v_gene: TRBV7-3
d_gene: NA
abundance: NA
CDR3nt: TGTGCCAGCAGCTTATCAGTGAACACTGAAGCTTTCTTT
CDR3aa: CASSLSVNTEAFF

j_gene: TRBJ2-7
len: 14
v_gene: TRBV2
d_gene: NA
abundance: NA
CDR3nt: TGTGCCAGCAGTGAGGGAGACTCGTATTACGAGCAGTACTTC
CDR3aa: CASSEGDSYYEQYF

j_gene: TRBJ2-2
len: 15
v_gene: TRBV6-5
d_gene: NA
abundance: NA
CDR3nt: TGTGCCAGCAGTACCCGGGACACCAACACCGGGGAGCTGTTTTTT
CDR3aa: CASSTRDTNTGELFF

j_gene: TRBJ1-1
len: 13
v_gene: TRBV9
d_gene: NA
abundance: NA
CDR3nt: TGTGCCAGCAGCGAGGGGTTCGGCACTGAAGCTTTCTTT
CDR3aa: CASSEGFGTEAFF

j_gene: TRBJ2-1
len: 13
v_gene: TRBV7-3
d_gene: NA
abundance: once
CDR3nt: TGTGCCAGCAGCTTGGGAGCTGGGGCTGAGCAGTTCTTC
CDR3aa: CASSLGAGAEQFF

j_gene: TRBJ1-1
len: 13
v_gene: TRBV18
d_gene: TRBD1
abundance: NA
CDR3nt: TGTGCCAGCTCTCCACAGGGGGCAACTGAAGCTTTCTTT
CDR3aa: CASSPQGATEAFF

j_gene: TRBJ1-5
len: 14
v_gene: TRBV7-9
d_gene: NA
abundance: NA
CDR3nt: TGTGCCAGCAGCTATTCTACTAGCAATCAGCCCCAGCATTTT
CDR3aa: CASSYSTSNQPQHF

j_gene: TRBJ1-2
len: 16
v_gene: TRBV5-1
d_gene: NA
abundance: NA
CDR3nt: TGCGCCAGCAGCGTTGGATCCGGGACAAACAACTATGGCTACACCTTC
CDR3aa: CASSVGSGTNNYGYTF

j_gene: TRBJ1-2
len: 14
v_gene: TRBV18
d_gene: NA
abundance: once
CDR3nt: TGTGCCAGCTCACCAGGTCGGGCAGGCTATGGCTACACCTTC
CDR3aa: CASSPGRAGYGYTF

j_gene: TRBJ2-7
len: 13
v_gene: TRBV27
d_gene: NA
abundance: NA
CDR3nt: TGTGCCAGCAGGGATAGTGGGGCCTACGAGCAGTACTTC
CDR3aa: CASRDSGAYEQYF

j_gene: TRBJ2-3
len: 15
v_gene: TRBV18
d_gene: TRBD2
abundance: NA
CDR3nt: TGTGCCAGCTCACCCGGTAGCGGGAGCACAGATACGCAGTATTTT
CDR3aa: CASSPGSGSTDTQYF

j_gene: TRBJ2-6
len: 15
v_gene: TRBV19
d_gene: NA
abundance: NA
CDR3nt: TGTGCCAGTAGTACACAGGGTGGTGGGGCCAACGTCCTGACTTTC
CDR3aa: CASSTQGGGANVLTF

j_gene: TRBJ2-7
len: 13
v_gene: TRBV3-1/TRBV3-2
d_gene: NA
abundance: NA
CDR3nt: TGTGCCAGCAGCCAAGCCGGGGGCGGGGAGCAGTACTTC
CDR3aa: CASSQAGGGEQYF

j_gene: TRBJ2-3
len: 16
v_gene: TRBV4-3
d_gene: NA
abundance: NA
CDR3nt: TGCGCCAGCAGCCAAGGGGTCGGGCAGGGTCGGGATACGCAGTATTTT
CDR3aa: CASSQGVGQGRDTQYF

j_gene: TRBJ1-3
len: 11
v_gene: TRBV11-3
d_gene: NA
abundance: few
CDR3nt: TGTGCCAGCAGGTCTCAGGACACCATATATTTT
CDR3aa: CASRSQDTIYF

j_gene: TRBJ1-6
len: 16
v_gene: TRBV19
d_gene: TRBD1
abundance: NA
CDR3nt: TGTGCCAGTAGTATCCCTGGACAGGGCCTGAATTCACCCCTCCACTTT
CDR3aa: CASSIPGQGLNSPLHF

j_gene: TRBJ1-1
len: 15
v_gene: TRBV10-2
d_gene: TRBD1
abundance: NA
CDR3nt: TGCGCCAGCAGTGAGAGGGACAGGGGGAACACTGAAGCTTTCTTT
CDR3aa: CASSERDRGNTEAFF

j_gene: TRBJ2-7
len: 14
v_gene: TRBV6-5
d_gene: TRBD2
abundance: NA
CDR3nt: TGTGCCAGCAGTCTAGCGGGAGCGGGATACGAGCAGTACTTC
CDR3aa: CASSLAGAGYEQYF

j_gene: TRBJ1-2
len: 15
v_gene: TRBV6-6
d_gene: TRBD1
abundance: NA
CDR3nt: TGTGCCAGCAGTTACTCCGCAGGGGGCCCCTATGGCTACACCTTC
CDR3aa: CASSYSAGGPYGYTF

j_gene: TRBJ2-2
len: 16
v_gene: TRBV7-7
d_gene: NA
abundance: once
CDR3nt: TGTGCCAGCAGCAACCGGGAGCGCGTAGGCACCGGGGAGCTGTTTTTT
CDR3aa: CASSNRERVGTGELFF

j_gene: TRBJ2-3
len: 19
v_gene: TRBV6-4
d_gene: TRBD2
abundance: few
CDR3nt: TGTGCCAGCAGTGACGAGACTAGCGGGACCTCAGGGGGCACAGATACGCAGTATTTT
CDR3aa: CASSDETSGTSGGTDTQYF

j_gene: TRBJ2-7
len: 13
v_gene: TRBV28
d_gene: NA
abundance: NA
CDR3nt: TGTGCCAGCAGACGGACCCTCCCTTACGAGCAGTACTTC
CDR3aa: CASRRTLPYEQYF

j_gene: TRBJ2-5
len: 13
v_gene: TRBV2
d_gene: NA
abundance: NA
CDR3nt: TGTGCCAGCAGGGGGAGGGGGCGAGAGACCCAGTACTTC
CDR3aa: CASRGRGRETQYF

j_gene: TRBJ2-1
len: 13
v_gene: TRBV7-3
d_gene: NA
abundance: NA
CDR3nt: TGTGCCAGCAGCTTTAATACCTACAATGAGCAGTTCTTC
CDR3aa: CASSFNTYNEQFF

j_gene: TRBJ1-1
len: 16
v_gene: TRBV15
d_gene: TRBD1
abundance: NA
CDR3nt: TGTGCCACCAGCAGCCGGCGGGACAGGGACAACACTGAAGCTTTCTTT
CDR3aa: CATSSRRDRDNTEAFF

j_gene: TRBJ2-2
len: 17
v_gene: TRBV3-1/TRBV3-2
d_gene: TRBD2
abundance: NA
CDR3nt: TGTGCCAGCAGCCCGGAGCGGGGGGACGTGAACACCGGGGAGCTGTTTTTT
CDR3aa: CASSPERGDVNTGELFF

j_gene: TRBJ1-5
len: 15
v_gene: TRBV7-2
d_gene: NA
abundance: NA
CDR3nt: TGTGCCAGCAGCTTAGGTGGTATGAGCAATCAGCCCCAGCATTTT
CDR3aa: CASSLGGMSNQPQHF